This T cell receptor beta chain was obtained from a study of T cell changes during pregnancy in multiple sclerosis. The CDR3 is made up of 14 amino acids. Profiled with immunoSEQ multiplex PCR; TCRdb holds only in-frame clones, not every one. The sample shows approximately 52,000 clones, about nine tenths of them seen only once. Sequencing used CD4+ T cells from peripheral blood mononuclear cells, obtained in the second trimester of pregnancy. The sequence was collected from a female donor with multiple sclerosis, enrolled in a pregnancy study. This chain uses TRBV21-1 with TRBJ2-7; the table assigns TRBD2, which was not confirmed against the DNA. TRBV21-1 is marked as a pseudogene. The CDR3 DNA reads TGTGCCAGCAGCGCCGGGGACCCGGAGGGGGAGCAGTACTTC. Amino acids: CASSAGDPEGEQYF.